Described below is a single T cell receptor beta chain sequence and its context. V lost 4 bases, J lost 7 bases, and 5 bases stayed unmatched. The length of the CDR3 is 15 residues. CDR1 SGHRS and CDR2 YFSETQ come from the germline V gene. The data stem from a study of blood T cell repertoires in COVID-19. At the level of the study: Samples representing acute and convalescent COVID-19 were sourced from the United States, Italy and Spain.

Repertoires were generated with immunoSEQ multiplex PCR, while TCRdb's copy carries only in-frame clones and drops some. This sample carries roughly 190,000 clones, more than 75% of them seen once, and the ten largest clones take 3% to 4.5%. This chain joins TRBV5-1 and TRBJ2-2, with 12 bases lining up with TRBD1. The clonotype comes from a man aged 18 to 29 with active or convalescent COVID-19. Sequenced material: peripheral blood. The CDR3 bases are TGCGCCAGCAGCGTAGGGACAGGGGGCCTCGGGGAGCTGTTTTTT. The encoded protein is CASSVGTGGLGELFF.